A selection of T cell receptor beta chains follows, all from one sample in a study of blood T cell repertoires in COVID-19. Repertoires were generated with immunoSEQ multiplex PCR, while TCRdb's copy carries only in-frame clones and drops some. The repertoire holds about 300,000 clones, approximately 88% seen once, with roughly 1.7% in the top ten. Input material: peripheral blood. All receptors come from a woman between 25 and 40 years old with COVID-19, enrolled during active disease. CDR3s include the opening cysteine and the closing phenylalanine or tryptophan. The D gene is left open where the match is weak. Only some rows state a clone size, as once, few, many or a class for expanded clones.

J gene | V gene | D gene | clone size | CDR3 protein | CDR3 DNA
TRBJ1-1 | TRBV30 | - | once | CAWSAVPNTEAFF | TGTGCCTGGAGTGCAGTACCGAACACTGAAGCTTTCTTT
TRBJ1-1 | TRBV5-4 | - | - | CASSPGGAVTEAFF | TGTGCCAGCAGTCCTGGTGGGGCCGTCACTGAAGCTTTCTTT
TRBJ1-3 | TRBV5-1 | TRBD1 | - | CASSPGQGVDTIYF | TGCGCCAGCAGCCCCGGACAGGGGGTAGACACCATATATTTT
TRBJ2-7 | TRBV5-1 | TRBD1 | - | CASSFRGYGTGDGEQYF | TGCGCCAGCAGCTTCCGGGGGTATGGGACAGGGGATGGCGAGCAGTACTTC
TRBJ2-1 | TRBV7-2 | TRBD2 | - | CASSFSGGRGNEQFF | TGTGCCAGCAGCTTTAGCGGGGGGCGTGGGAATGAGCAGTTCTTC
TRBJ2-5 | TRBV9 | TRBD1 | - | CASSVGGQGQETQYF | TGTGCCAGCAGCGTAGGGGGACAGGGCCAAGAGACCCAGTACTTC
TRBJ1-5 | TRBV2 | - | - | CASRAPPNQPQHF | TGTGCCAGCAGGGCCCCCCCCAATCAGCCCCAGCATTTT
TRBJ1-5 | TRBV4-1 | - | - | CASSPAQNSNQPQHF | TGCGCCAGCAGCCCAGCACAGAATAGCAATCAGCCCCAGCATTTT
TRBJ1-6 | TRBV30 | - | few | CAWSRRTPYNSPLHF | TGTGCCTGGAGTCGGAGGACCCCCTATAATTCACCCCTCCACTTT
TRBJ2-3 | TRBV7-2 | TRBD2 | - | CASSPGLAADTQYF | TGTGCCAGCAGCCCAGGACTAGCCGCAGATACGCAGTATTTT
TRBJ1-1 | TRBV5-8 | - | few | CASSLGPNTEAFF | TGTGCCAGCAGCTTGGGGCCGAACACTGAAGCTTTCTTT
TRBJ1-2 | TRBV7-9 | TRBD1 | - | CASSQRDRGKYGYTF | TGTGCCAGCAGCCAACGGGACAGGGGGAAATATGGCTACACCTTC
TRBJ1-5 | TRBV18 | - | few | CASSLRADNQPQHF | TGTGCCAGCTCCCTCAGAGCGGACAATCAGCCCCAGCATTTT
TRBJ1-2 | TRBV30 | TRBD1 | - | CAWRTPTGGAGGYTF | TGTGCCTGGCGCACGCCAACAGGGGGCGCGGGTGGCTACACCTTC
TRBJ1-4 | TRBV6-5 | TRBD1 | - | CASSYDRAEKLFF | TGTGCCAGCAGTTACGACAGGGCTGAAAAACTGTTTTTT
TRBJ1-2 | TRBV19 | TRBD1 | - | CASTRQGVDYGYTF | TGTGCCAGTACCCGACAGGGGGTGGACTATGGCTACACCTTC
TRBJ2-3 | TRBV4-3 | TRBD2 | - | CASSQDRGGWNTQYF | TGCGCCAGCAGCCAAGATCGCGGGGGTTGGAATACGCAGTATTTT
TRBJ2-1 | TRBV7-2 | - | - | CASSPVRGVGNNEQFF | TGTGCCAGCAGCCCTGTTAGGGGTGTCGGTAACAATGAGCAGTTCTTC
TRBJ1-2 | TRBV28 | - | - | CASSSGFYGYTF | TGTGCCAGCAGCTCAGGGTTCTATGGCTACACCTTC
TRBJ1-1 | TRBV5-1 | TRBD1 | - | CASSFRDRGGNTEAFF | TGCGCCAGCAGCTTTCGAGACAGGGGGGGAAACACTGAAGCTTTCTTT
TRBJ1-1 | TRBV25-1 | - | - | CASSEGRDYTEAFF | TGTGCCAGCAGCGAAGGCAGGGATTACACTGAAGCTTTCTTT
TRBJ2-5 | TRBV15 | - | once | CAPNRGETPGETQYF | TGTGCCCCCAATCGCGGGGAGACACCGGGAGAGACCCAGTACTTC
TRBJ1-1 | TRBV10-1 | TRBD1 | - | CASSADRVTEAFF | TGCGCCAGCAGTGCGGACAGGGTCACTGAAGCTTTCTTT
TRBJ2-1 | TRBV7-9 | - | - | CASSSHEFPAYNEQFF | TGTGCCAGCAGCTCTCATGAATTCCCGGCCTACAATGAGCAGTTCTTC
TRBJ1-4 | TRBV5-1 | - | once | CASSLGQVNEKLFF | TGCGCCAGCAGCTTGGGGCAGGTTAATGAAAAACTGTTTTTT
TRBJ1-2 | TRBV5-6 | - | - | CASSLAGVRGYTF | TGTGCCAGCAGCTTGGCGGGGGTTCGTGGCTACACCTTC
TRBJ2-5 | TRBV29-1 | TRBD1 | - | CSVAGTGDDQGETQYF | TGCAGCGTTGCCGGGACAGGGGATGATCAGGGAGAGACCCAGTACTTC
TRBJ2-2 | TRBV24-1 | TRBD1 | - | CATSETRDSNTGELFF | TGTGCCACCAGTGAAACCCGGGACAGTAACACCGGGGAGCTGTTTTTT
TRBJ2-5 | TRBV25-1 | - | once | CASSEVGSNPVSETQYF | TGTGCCAGCAGTGAGGTCGGTTCTAACCCGGTCTCAGAGACCCAGTACTTC
TRBJ1-4 | TRBV15 | TRBD1 | - | CATQRGQGADNEKLFF | TGTGCCACTCAGAGGGGACAGGGGGCCGACAATGAAAAACTGTTTTTT
TRBJ1-4 | TRBV6-5 | - | - | CASTRTGAVTEKLFF | TGTGCCAGCACCAGAACAGGCGCAGTAACAGAAAAACTGTTTTTT
TRBJ1-3 | TRBV5-5 | - | - | CASSLAGGNTIYF | TGTGCCAGCAGCTTGGCCGGGGGAAACACCATATATTTT